This T cell receptor (beta chain) was found in a study of neurological immune-mediated disorders. The study, taken as a whole, reports: The repertoires of 18 of 34 multiple sclerosis patients were placed by phylogenetic grouping in a single related-CDR3 cluster, which may be a signature.

This clonotype was found many times. The antigen remains undetermined. The time point was: longitudinal time-point 1 (baseline). The CDR3 consists of 17 residues. V was clipped by 1 base and J by 4 bases, with 20 bases between them. CDR1 and CDR2 from the germline V gene are SGHRS and YFSETQ. TCRdb reanalysed the 5' RACE reads using MiXCR and keeps one entry per CDR3 protein. This sample has tens of thousands of distinct CDR3 sequences; more than 3% occur once, and the top ten carry approximately 7.5%. The V call is TRBV5-1, the J call TRBJ1-2; D possibly corresponds to TRBD1 (6 bases). The sequence was obtained from a woman aged 55-70 years with multiple sclerosis. Sequenced sample: PBMCs. In nucleotides, the CDR3 is TGCGCCAGCAGCTTGACAGGGAAGGGATCGGTTGGCTATGGCTACACCTTC. Protein product: CASSLTGKGSVGYGYTF.